Each of the 27 T cell receptor beta chains below was sequenced from the same sample in a study of cytomegalovirus exposure and HLA in healthy donors. PCR involved 60 Vbeta and 13 Jbeta primers. Sequencing was performed with immunoSEQ multiplex PCR; in TCRdb, only in-frame clones are kept and a portion is missing. The sample shows about 150,000 clones, roughly 79% of them seen only once. Sequencing input: PBMCs. These receptors originate from a man between 18 and 29 years old in good health and CMV-seronegative.

This clone occurred a few times. The V call is TRBV11-2, the J call TRBJ2-5; 10 nucleotides align to TRBD2. Germline CDR1 SGHAT, CDR2 FQNNGV. V shed 6 bases, J shed 5 bases, and the junction held 15 bases outside the gene matches. The CDR3 spans 17 residues. CDR3 DNA: TGTGCCAGCAGTCAAACCGTTAGCGGGGGGCTTTGGGAGACCCAGTACTTC. Translated, it gives CASSQTVSGGLWETQYF.

The chain has TRBV19 and TRBJ2-7; D not resolved. The V gene's germline CDR1 is LNHDA and CDR2 SQIVND (reference sequence). Between the trimmed V and J ends, which lost 2 bases and 3 bases, there was a span of 14 bases. CDR3 size: 15 residues. DNA of the CDR3: TGTGCCAGTAGTATACGCGCCCTCCCCCTCTACGAGCAGTACTTC. This gives the protein CASSIRALPLYEQYF.

The genes are TRBV7-9 and TRBJ1-1; 12 nucleotides line up with TRBD1. The germline V gene encodes CDR1 SEHNR and CDR2 FQNEAQ (reference sequence). The CDR3 is 16 amino acids. The V gene end was trimmed by 3 bases and the J gene end by 5 bases; junction bases not matched to a gene: 7. CDR3 coding DNA: TGTGCCAGCAGCTTCGGGACAGGGGGCAAGGGAACTGAAGCTTTCTTT. This codes for CASSFGTGGKGTEAFF.

This clone was recorded only once. V is TRBV19 and J is TRBJ1-5; no reliable D call. This CDR3 has 13 residues. V was pared by 3 bases and J by 4 bases, with 7 bases between. In germline, CDR1 is LNHDA, CDR2 SQIVND (reference sequence). CDR3 nucleotide sequence: TGTGCCAGTAGTATGGCGGTTAATCAGCCCCAGCATTTT. Its protein product is CASSMAVNQPQHF. The complete variable domain, with remaining parts taken from reference TRBV19 and TRBJ1-5, reads DGGITQSPKYLFRKEGQNVTLSCEQNLNHDAMYWYRQDPGQGLRLIYYSQIVNDFQKGDIAEGYSVSREKKESFPLTVTSAQKNPTAFYLCASSMAVNQPQHFGDGTRLSIL.

The chain combines TRBV19 with TRBJ2-5; 9 bases map to TRBD1. Germline loops: CDR1 LNHDA, CDR2 SQIVND (reference sequence). The CDR3 extends over 15 amino acids. Trimming cost V 4 bases and J 5 bases; bases outside gene matches: 8. The CDR3 DNA reads TGTGCCAGTAGTACGGGGACAGGGAGCGGCGAGACCCAGTACTTC. Translated: CASSTGTGSGETQYF.

The rearrangement joins TRBV14 to TRBJ2-2; 10 bases align to TRBD1. The junction had 2 bases not matched to a gene; V was cut back by 5 bases and J by 2 bases. There are 15 residues in the CDR3. Germline V gene data show CDR1 as SGHDN and CDR2 as FVKESK. CDR3 loop: CASSLTGGNTGELFF. The CDR3 DNA is TGTGCCAGCAGCTTGACAGGGGGCAACACCGGGGAGCTGTTTTTT.

This chain joins TRBV2 and TRBJ1-1; D is perhaps TRBD1 (5 bases). Per the germline V gene, CDR1 is SNHLY and CDR2 is FYNNEI. V lost 6 bases to trimming and J lost 0 bases, with 11 bases between them. The CDR3 extends over 14 amino acids. The CDR3 DNA follows: TGTGCCAGCAGACACAGGTTGATGAACACTGAAGCTTTCTTT. This translates into CASRHRLMNTEAFF.

The chain links TRBV29-1 to TRBJ2-1; 13 bases agree with TRBD2. V shed 8 bases, J shed 7 bases, and the junction held 11 bases outside the gene matches. The length of the CDR3 is 15 residues. CDR1 SQVTM and CDR2 ANQGSEA come from the germline V gene. The CDR3 region is CSLVKLAGGRNEQFF. The DNA for the CDR3 is TGCAGCCTAGTTAAACTAGCGGGGGGGCGGAATGAGCAGTTCTTC.

The gene calls are TRBV6-1 and TRBJ2-7; D call uncertain. In germline, CDR1 is MNHNS, CDR2 SASEGT. Deletions cut 5 bases from V and 5 bases from J, with 19 bases between. The CDR3 totals 15 residues. In DNA form, the CDR3 reads TGTGCCAGCAGTATCCAATGGTCGTGGAGAAACGAGCAGTACTTC. The encoded protein is CASSIQWSWRNEQYF.

V and J are TRBV6-5 and TRBJ1-6, with D unclear. V lost 6 bases to trimming and J lost 8 bases, with 14 bases between them. Germline assignment: CDR1 MNHEY and CDR2 SVGAGI. This CDR3 contains 14 residues. The CDR3 DNA is TGTGCCAGCAGCCCGGGAGATCAGGATTCACCCCTCCACTTT. It specifies CASSPGDQDSPLHF.

The CDR3 loop is CASSKMDRGRTEAFF. The CDR3 nucleotides read TGTGCCAGCAGTAAGATGGACAGGGGAAGGACTGAAGCTTTCTTT. This chain connects TRBV27 to TRBJ1-1, with 9 bases identical to TRBD1. Trimming cost V 5 bases and J 5 bases; bases outside gene matches: 9. The V gene's germline CDR1 is MNHEY and CDR2 SMNVEV (reference sequence). The CDR3 consists of 15 residues.

The chain is built from TRBV19 and TRBJ1-1, with 8 positions matching TRBD1. Unmatched junction bases numbered 4, after V lost 4 bases and J lost 0 bases. The germline V gene has CDR1 LNHDA and CDR2 SQIVND (reference sequence). The CDR3 totals 15 residues. CDR3 sequence: CASSTATGVNTEAFF. DNA of the CDR3: TGTGCCAGTAGTACCGCGACAGGGGTGAACACTGAAGCTTTCTTT. The variable domain in full, completed from reference TRBV19 and TRBJ1-1, reads DGGITQSPKYLFRKEGQNVTLSCEQNLNHDAMYWYRQDPGQGLRLIYYSQIVNDFQKGDIAEGYSVSREKKESFPLTVTSAQKNPTAFYLCASSTATGVNTEAFFGQGTRLTVV.

This rearrangement joins TRBV7-8 to TRBJ2-3, with 10 bases fitting TRBD1. J lost 4 bases, V lost 4 bases, and 2 bases had no gene match. Per the germline V gene, CDR1 is SGHVS and CDR2 is FQNEAQ. This CDR3 is built from 14 residues. Written as DNA, the CDR3 is TGTGCCAGCAGCTCGGGACAGGGGCCAGATACGCAGTATTTT. It translates to CASSSGQGPDTQYF.

The rearrangement joins TRBV4-1 to TRBJ2-1; a possible D gene is TRBD2 (5 bases). The CDR3 spans 16 residues. Trimming stripped 1 base from V and 5 bases from J, with 15 bases between. Germline loops: CDR1 MGHRA, CDR2 YSYEKL. CDR3 DNA sequence: TGCGCCAGCAGCCAAGTATCGGGGTCCCCCCACAATGAGCAGTTCTTC. Residues: CASSQVSGSPHNEQFF.

The chain has TRBV6-5 and TRBJ2-1, with D perhaps matching TRBD2 (7 bases). The germline CDR1 and CDR2 sequences are MNHEY and SVGAGI. Trimming shortened V by 5 bases and J by 8 bases, and 19 bases separated the two germline ends. The CDR3 extends over 15 amino acids. CDR3 nucleotide sequence: TGTGCCAGCAGTGGGGGGGGCCATCTGGGAGATGAGCAGTTCTTC. Amino acid sequence: CASSGGGHLGDEQFF.

The chain joins TRBV6-5 to TRBJ1-1; D gene unclear. This CDR3 is built from 15 residues. Germline V gene sequence: CDR1 MNHEY, CDR2 SVGAGI. Trimming shortened V by 0 bases and J by 1 base, and 9 bases separated the two germline ends. Written as DNA, the CDR3 is TGTGCCAGCAGTTACTCCCAGGTGTCGAACACTGAAGCTTTCTTT. This sequence encodes CASSYSQVSNTEAFF.

The rearrangement joins TRBV15 to TRBJ2-7, with 7 bases lining up with TRBD2. Germline lookup yields CDR1 LNHNV and CDR2 YYDKDF (reference sequence). With V trimmed by 3 bases and J by 3 bases, 8 bases remained unmatched. This CDR3 spans 15 amino acids. CDR3 loop: CATSRGGDYLYEQYF. The CDR3 DNA follows: TGTGCCACCAGCAGGGGGGGGGACTACCTCTACGAGCAGTACTTC. Complete variable domain (other parts from reference TRBV15 and TRBJ2-7): DAMVIQNPRYQVTQFGKPVTLSCSQTLNHNVMYWYQQKSSQAPKLLFHYYDKDFNNEADTPDNFQSRRPNTSFCFLDIRSPGLGDTAMYLCATSRGGDYLYEQYFGPGTRLTVT.

Note on this clone: A junction boundary mismatches the germline segment, possibly from a read error. The chain links TRBV5-6 to TRBJ2-6, with a possible D match to TRBD1 (5 bases). Germline V gives CDR1 SGHDT, CDR2 YYEEEE. The CDR3 is 14 amino acids. CDR3 in DNA: TGTGCCAGCAGCCCATCTGCTGGGGCCAACGGCCTGACTTTC. It codes for CASSPSAGANGLTF. The variable domain in full, completed from reference TRBV5-6 and TRBJ2-6, reads DAGVTQSPTHLIKTRGQQVTLRCSPKSGHDTVSWYQQALGQGPQFIFQYYEEEERQRGNFPDRFSGHQFPNYSSELNVNALLLGDSALYLCASSPSAGANGLTFGAGSRLTVL.

The rearrangement joins TRBV27 to TRBJ1-2, with 7 bases that match TRBD1. V lost 3 bases, J lost 4 bases, and 2 bases stayed unmatched. This CDR3 has 13 amino acids. The germline gives CDR1 MNHEY, CDR2 SMNVEV (reference sequence). CDR3 sequence: CASSFPGGYGYTF. CDR3 coding DNA: TGTGCCAGCAGTTTTCCAGGGGGCTATGGCTACACCTTC.

This clone occurred a few times. The rearrangement joins TRBV28 to TRBJ1-5, with a weak D call TRBD1 (5 bases). Germline V gene data show CDR1 as MDHEN and CDR2 as SYDVKM. The V gene lost 7 bases and the J gene lost 6 bases, with 16 bases spanning the gap. This CDR3 has 14 amino acids. The DNA of the CDR3 is TGTGCCAGCAAGGCAGGGCAGGCGATTCAGCCCCAGCATTTT. Translation: CASKAGQAIQPQHF. The full variable domain, in which reference TRBV28 and TRBJ1-5 provide the parts outside the CDR3, is DVKVTQSSRYLVKRTGEKVFLECVQDMDHENMFWYRQDPGLGLRLIYFSYDVKMKEKGDIPEGYSVSREKKERFSLILESASTNQTSMYLCASKAGQAIQPQHFGDGTRLSIL.

The chain couples TRBV29-1 to TRBJ1-2; 8 nucleotides agree with TRBD1. J lost 7 bases, V lost 6 bases, and 19 bases had no gene match. Per germline, CDR1 SQVTM and CDR2 ANQGSEA. The length of the CDR3 is 16 residues. The CDR3 sequence: CSVSPPSTGAEGGYTF. The CDR3 nucleotides are TGCAGCGTCTCCCCTCCTTCGACAGGGGCGGAGGGTGGCTACACCTTC. Full variable domain (missing parts from reference TRBV29-1 and TRBJ1-2): SAVISQKPSRDICQRGTSLTIQCQVDSQVTMMFWYRQQPGQSLTLIATANQGSEATYESGFVIDKFPISRPNLTFSTLTVSNMSPEDSSIYLCSVSPPSTGAEGGYTFGSGTRLTVV.

The chain has TRBV13 and TRBJ2-2; 9 bases line up with TRBD1. The CDR3 totals 17 residues. The J segment lost 6 bases and the V segment lost 5 bases, leaving 13 bases of the junction unmatched. Germline CDR1 PRHDT, CDR2 FYEKMQ (reference sequence). CDR3 amino acids: CASSRWDREEAAGELFF. The CDR3 nucleotides are TGTGCCAGCAGCCGCTGGGACAGGGAGGAAGCGGCCGGGGAGCTGTTTTTT.

J is TRBJ2-1 and V is TRBV4-2; 9 bases match TRBD2. This CDR3 is 15 amino acids long. Germline loops: CDR1 LGHNA, CDR2 YNFKEQ. Unmatched junction bases numbered 3, after V lost 4 bases and J lost 2 bases. This CDR3 is CASSRGGGAYNEQFF. The DNA of the CDR3 is TGTGCCAGCAGCCGGGGCGGGGGGGCCTACAATGAGCAGTTCTTC.

This clone was seen repeatedly, ten times or more. The rearrangement links TRBV15 to TRBJ2-6; a possible D gene is TRBD1 (5 bases). Per germline, CDR1 LNHNV and CDR2 YYDKDF (reference sequence). The CDR3 sequence is 15 residues long. V lost 3 bases and J lost 0, with 6 bases in between. CDR3: CATSRDNSGANVLTF. The CDR3 nucleotides are TGTGCCACCAGCAGGGACAACTCTGGGGCCAACGTCCTGACTTTC.

As concerns this clone: This same CDR3 is encoded by further DNA sequences in the sample. The chain carries TRBV6-5 and TRBJ2-7; 8 bases are a match to TRBD1. This CDR3 comprises 14 residues. CDR1 is MNHEY and CDR2 is SVGAGI in the germline V gene. V trimming: 2 bases; J trimming: 6 bases; junction bases outside the gene matches: 6. The CDR3 DNA sequence: TGTGCCAGCAGTTACGAACAGGGGGTCCGCGAGCAGTACTTC. Its protein product is CASSYEQGVREQYF.

This sequence joins TRBV11-1 and TRBJ2-7; a weak D match, TRBD1 (6 bases). Germline V CDR1 and CDR2: SGHAT, FQDESV (reference sequence). This CDR3 has 13 amino acids. V was trimmed by 5 bases and J by 3 bases, leaving 11 bases between them. The CDR3 sequence: CASSTYRDYEQYV. The DNA of the CDR3 is TGTGCCAGCAGCACCTACAGGGACTACGAGCAGTACGTC.

This chain connects TRBV19 to TRBJ1-4, with 9 bases matching TRBD1. CDR1 is LNHDA and CDR2 is SQIVND in the germline V gene (reference sequence). The CDR3 has 14 residues. Unmatched junction bases numbered 8, after V lost 7 bases and J lost 8 bases. Here the CDR3 reads CASTRTGVVEKLFF. CDR3 in DNA: TGTGCCAGTACTAGGACAGGGGTAGTCGAAAAACTGTTTTTT.